One and the same sample provided the 25 T cell receptor beta chains below, sequenced in a study of blood T cell repertoires in COVID-19. Using immunoSEQ multiplex PCR, the repertoire was profiled, and TCRdb retains in-frame clones only, with some absent. The sample records roughly 200,000 clones, more than 75% being singletons. Sequencing used peripheral blood. The source of these receptors is a man aged 40-50 years with active or convalescent COVID-19.

The V gene is TRBV9, the J gene TRBJ2-3, with D possibly matching TRBD1 (6 bases). Germline V gene lookup returns CDR1 SGDLS and CDR2 YYNGEE. V dropped 8 bases and J dropped 2 bases, with 21 bases sitting between them. The CDR3 has 16 amino acids. The CDR3 DNA is TGTGCCAGTCTGACCGGGACAACCACCTCCACAGATACGCAGTATTTT. Translated: CASLTGTTTSTDTQYF.

The chain couples TRBV6-5 to TRBJ2-5; D may be TRBD1 (5 bases). Trimming removed 7 bases at V and 1 base at J, with 10 bases between. The CDR3 is 13 residues long. Germline V gene lookup returns CDR1 MNHEY and CDR2 SVGAGI. The CDR3 DNA follows: TGTGCCAGCATTAAGGACATCCAAGAGACCCAGTACTTC. Protein product: CASIKDIQETQYF.

The chain has TRBV5-1 and TRBJ2-3; 10 positions agree with TRBD2. The germline V gene encodes CDR1 SGHRS and CDR2 YFSETQ. CDR3 length: 17 amino acids. V dropped 3 bases and J dropped 1; count of bases not matched to a gene: 8. The DNA for the CDR3 is TGCGCCAGCAGCTACTACGGGCTAGCGGGGGGCACAGATACGCAGTATTTT. Translated, it gives CASSYYGLAGGTDTQYF.

V and J are TRBV2 and TRBJ1-1; D gene ambiguous. The CDR3 consists of 12 residues. Germline V gene sequence: CDR1 SNHLY, CDR2 FYNNEI. V dropped 8 bases and J dropped 1 base, with 8 bases sitting between them. The CDR3 spells CASRRPNTEAFF. CDR3 bases: TGTGCCAGCCGGAGACCGAACACTGAAGCTTTCTTT.

The chain couples TRBV3-1 (or the pseudogene TRBV3-2) to TRBJ1-3; D not resolved. Between the trimmed V and J ends, which lost 2 bases and 0 bases, there was a span of 8 bases. The CDR3 has 15 residues. The germline V gene encodes CDR1 LGHDT and CDR2 YNNKEL (reference sequence). CDR3 residues: CASSQSVDSGNTIYF. CDR3 nucleotide sequence: TGTGCCAGCAGCCAATCCGTAGACTCTGGAAACACCATATATTTT.

The chain links TRBV27 to TRBJ2-2; unclear D gene. CDR1 MNHEY and CDR2 SMNVEV come from the germline V gene (reference sequence). The CDR3 is 12 residues long. Trimming pared 7 bases from V and 7 bases from J, leaving 10 bases between. The CDR3, as DNA: TGTGCCAGCAAAAACTTTGGCGGGGAGCTGTTTTTT. This translates into CASKNFGGELFF.

This chain uses TRBV6-5 with TRBJ2-7, with TRBD2 matching 7 bases. Germline V gene data show CDR1 as MNHEY and CDR2 as SVGAGI. The CDR3 spans 15 residues. With V trimmed by 0 bases and J by 3 bases, 5 bases remained unmatched. The CDR3 region is CASSYSGGGYYEQYF. CDR3 DNA sequence: TGTGCCAGCAGTTACTCTGGCGGGGGATACTACGAGCAGTACTTC.

This sequence joins TRBV28 and TRBJ1-1; D might be TRBD1 (6 bases). This CDR3 region has 15 residues. CDR1 and CDR2 from the germline V gene are MDHEN and SYDVKM. Trimming removed 2 bases at V and 1 base at J, with 11 bases between. CDR3 DNA sequence: TGTGCCAGCAGTTTACCCAAGACAGGGAACACTGAAGCTTTCTTT. It encodes CASSLPKTGNTEAFF.

V and J are TRBV7-8 and TRBJ2-7; 9 positions match TRBD2. Unmatched junction bases numbered 8, after V lost 5 bases and J lost 6 bases. Per germline, CDR1 SGHVS and CDR2 FQNEAQ. This CDR3 has 14 residues. The CDR3 DNA reads as TGTGCCAGCAGCCCCGGGACTAGCTCCGCCGAGCAGTACTTC. It translates to CASSPGTSSAEQYF.

This chain connects TRBV6-1 to TRBJ1-5; 7 bases agree with TRBD1. With V trimmed by 4 bases and J by 6 bases, 15 bases remained unmatched. The CDR3 is made up of 17 amino acids. Germline V gives CDR1 MNHNS, CDR2 SASEGT. The CDR3 region is CASSGRQGDEFGQPQHF. CDR3 coding DNA: TGTGCCAGCAGTGGGAGACAGGGTGACGAGTTCGGTCAGCCCCAGCATTTT.

This chain links TRBV9 with TRBJ2-1, with D perhaps matching TRBD1 (5 bases). The V end was cut by 1 base, the J end by 0 bases, with 11 bases between. This CDR3 spans 16 amino acids. Germline V gene data show CDR1 as SGDLS and CDR2 as YYNGEE. For the CDR3, the DNA is TGTGCCAGCAGCGTACAGGGCGGTGGCTCCTACAATGAGCAGTTCTTC. Translated: CASSVQGGGSYNEQFF.

The chain couples TRBV19 to TRBJ1-4, with D perhaps matching TRBD1 (5 bases). The length of the CDR3 is 14 residues. Germline CDR1 reads LNHDA; CDR2 reads SQIVND (reference sequence). Trimming pared 4 bases from V and 5 bases from J, leaving 11 bases between. In DNA form, the CDR3 reads TGTGCCAGTAGTAATCAGGGCCTCAATGAAAAACTGTTTTTT. Translation: CASSNQGLNEKLFF. The full variable domain, in which reference TRBV19 and TRBJ1-4 provide the parts outside the CDR3, is DGGITQSPKYLFRKEGQNVTLSCEQNLNHDAMYWYRQDPGQGLRLIYYSQIVNDFQKGDIAEGYSVSREKKESFPLTVTSAQKNPTAFYLCASSNQGLNEKLFFGSGTQLSVL.

The V and J genes are TRBV6-6 and TRBJ1-5; D remains ambiguous. Trimming cost V 2 bases and J 0 bases, with 8 bases left between them. CDR1 and CDR2 (germline): MNHNY, SVGAGI (reference sequence). This CDR3 spans 15 amino acids. The CDR3 nucleotides read TGTGCCAGCAGTTACGAGGGTAATAGCAATCAGCCCCAGCATTTT. Translating it yields CASSYEGNSNQPQHF.

J is TRBJ2-7 and V is TRBV27; 10 bases match TRBD1. The CDR3 loop spans 15 amino acids. Germline V gives CDR1 MNHEY, CDR2 SMNVEV (reference sequence). With 6 bases clipped from V and 5 bases from J, the junction kept 10 bases outside the gene matches. The CDR3 protein is CASRATGGSGNEQYF. In DNA, the CDR3 is TGTGCCAGCAGAGCGACAGGGGGCTCTGGGAACGAGCAGTACTTC.

This chain joins TRBV4-1 and TRBJ2-4; 10 nucleotides agree with TRBD1. Germline V gene sequence: CDR1 MGHRA, CDR2 YSYEKL. The V and J ends lost 0 bases and 2 bases, in that order; junction bases with no gene match: 7. The CDR3 loop spans 18 amino acids. The CDR3 region has the DNA TGCGCCAGCAGCCAAGATTTGCGGACAGGGGGGCCCAAAAACATTCAGTACTTC. It yields the protein CASSQDLRTGGPKNIQYF.

Here the CDR3 reads CASKEVGMNTEAFF. CDR3 DNA: TGTGCCAGCAAGGAGGTGGGCATGAACACTGAAGCTTTCTTT. The chain uses TRBV7-9 and TRBJ1-1, with unresolved D. The V end lost 7 bases, the J end lost 0 bases, and 12 bases lay between the germline ends. The CDR3 totals 14 residues. Germline V gene sequence: CDR1 SEHNR, CDR2 FQNEAQ (reference sequence).

The chain joins TRBV7-9 to TRBJ1-1; perhaps TRBD1 as D (6 bases). Deletions cut 1 base from V and 7 bases from J, with 10 bases between. This CDR3 is 13 amino acids long. Germline CDR1 is SEHNR and CDR2 is FQNEAQ (reference sequence). This CDR3 reads CASSLGGQFEAFF. In DNA, the CDR3 is TGTGCCAGCAGCTTAGGAGGACAGTTTGAAGCTTTCTTT. The variable domain in full, completed from reference TRBV7-9 and TRBJ1-1, reads DTGVSQNPRHKITKRGQNVTFRCDPISEHNRLYWYRQTLGQGPEFLTYFQNEAQLEKSRLLSDRFSAERPKGSFSTLEIQRTEQGDSAMYLCASSLGGQFEAFFGQGTRLTVV.

The chain recombines TRBV6-5 with TRBJ1-5, with 10 bases matching TRBD1. Losses at the gene ends were 4 bases for V and 7 bases for J; bases not matched to a gene: 7. The CDR3 extends over 15 amino acids. From germline, CDR1 is MNHEY and CDR2 SVGAGI. CDR3 in DNA: TGTGCCAGCAGTTCGAGGGACAGGGGTATGCAGCCCCAGCATTTT. The encoded protein is CASSSRDRGMQPQHF.

The rearrangement joins TRBV4-1 to TRBJ2-2; 8 bases are shared with TRBD1. There are 15 residues in the CDR3. Germline CDR1 reads MGHRA; CDR2 reads YSYEKL. V trimming: 6 bases; J trimming: 3 bases; junction bases outside the gene matches: 6. CDR3 sequence: CASRRQGIDTGELFF. The CDR3 DNA reads as TGCGCCAGCAGAAGACAGGGGATCGACACCGGGGAGCTGTTTTTT.

The J gene is TRBJ2-1, the V gene TRBV19, with TRBD2 matching 9 bases. The CDR3 runs to 14 residues. Germline CDR1 is LNHDA and CDR2 is SQIVND (reference sequence). Germline trimming cut 3 bases from V and 6 bases from J; bases unmatched to any gene: 3. The CDR3 protein is CASSMAGGGNEQFF. CDR3 coding DNA: TGTGCCAGTAGTATGGCGGGAGGGGGCAATGAGCAGTTCTTC.

This chain links TRBV12-2 with TRBJ2-5; the table gives TRBD2 as D, unverified against the DNA. TRBV12-2 is deemed a pseudogene. CDR3 length equals 18 residues. The CDR3 here is CASRLARERAYQKETQYF. CDR3 nucleotide sequence: TGTGCAAGTCGCTTAGCGCGGGAGCGGGCGTACCAAAAAGAGACCCAGTACTTC.

A single count supports this clone. The rearrangement uses TRBV6-6 and TRBJ1-5; D is perhaps TRBD1 (6 bases). This CDR3 has 15 amino acids. V was cut by 5 bases and J by 2 bases, with 13 bases left in between. Germline V gives CDR1 MNHNY, CDR2 SVGAGI (reference sequence). The DNA for the CDR3 is TGTGCCAGCAGTCCGCAGGGGAGGGGCAATCAGCCCCAGCATTTT. Its protein is CASSPQGRGNQPQHF.

The chain carries TRBV27 and TRBJ1-5; 8 positions agree with TRBD1. With 2 bases clipped from V and 7 bases from J, the junction kept 4 bases outside the gene matches. The V gene's germline CDR1 is MNHEY and CDR2 SMNVEV (reference sequence). The CDR3 is 14 residues long. Here the CDR3 reads CASSLQGARQPQHF. CDR3 nucleotide sequence: TGTGCCAGCAGTTTACAGGGGGCGAGGCAGCCCCAGCATTTT.

The chain links TRBV10-1 to TRBJ2-7; D is unresolved. Between the trimmed V and J ends, which lost 1 base and 7 bases, there was a span of 11 bases. In germline, CDR1 is WNHNN, CDR2 SYGVQD (reference sequence). There are 13 residues in the CDR3. This CDR3 is CASSELAVAEQYF. The DNA of the CDR3 is TGCGCCAGCAGTGAGTTGGCGGTCGCTGAGCAGTACTTC.

This clone was counted a single time. The chain uses TRBV30 and TRBJ2-3; D is uncertain. Germline V gene lookup returns CDR1 GTSNPN and CDR2 SVGIG (reference sequence). This CDR3 has 12 amino acids. V lost 2 bases, J lost 6 bases, and 9 bases lay in between. The CDR3 protein is CAWSYGTDTQYF. Here the CDR3 DNA reads TGTGCCTGGAGTTACGGTACCGATACGCAGTATTTT.